Listed here are 2 T cell receptor beta chains from one sample, sequenced in a study of cytomegalovirus exposure and HLA in healthy donors. Data came from immunoSEQ multiplex PCR; TCRdb stores just in-frame clones and leaves some out. The table has around 230,000 clones, approximately 86% seen once. What was sequenced was PBMCs. These receptors all stem from a woman younger than 45 in good health and CMV-seropositive.

V and J are TRBV6-5 and TRBJ2-3; maybe TRBD1 (6 bases). CDR1 is MNHEY, CDR2 SVGAGI, per germline. This CDR3 has 12 residues. The CDR3 reads CASGQLSDTQYF. DNA of the CDR3: TGTGCGAGCGGACAGCTCTCAGATACGCAGTATTTT.

This clone was recorded once. J is TRBJ1-2 and V is TRBV19; no clear D. CDR1 is LNHDA and CDR2 is SQIVND in the germline V gene (reference sequence). The CDR3 contains 16 residues. V lost 3 bases and J lost 0, with 14 bases in between. The CDR3 reads CASSITESRTNYGYTF. CDR3 nucleotide sequence: TGTGCCAGTAGTATTACTGAGTCACGAACTAACTATGGCTACACCTTC.